This T cell receptor (beta chain) came from a study of blood T cell repertoires in COVID-19. About the study: Spain, Italy and the United States supplied samples that represented acute and convalescent COVID-19. T cells, B-cell-depleted T cells, or PBMCs provided the cDNA or gDNA that served as material.

This CDR3 is built from 16 residues. CDR1 is MNHNS, CDR2 SASEGT, per germline. V trimming: 3 bases; J trimming: 1 base; junction bases outside the gene matches: 6. Some clones are missing from TCRdb's copy, which holds only in-frame ones; the method was immunoSEQ multiplex PCR. The repertoire includes fewer than 60,000 clones, around 87% of them detected once, and 6.5% sits in the top ten. The gene calls are TRBV6-1 and TRBJ2-3, with 8 bases fitting TRBD1. The sequencing sample was made of peripheral blood. The sequence was obtained from a woman aged 60 to 75 with COVID-19, enrolled during active disease. In DNA, the CDR3 is TGTGCCAGCAGTGAGGACAGGGTCGGAGGCACAGATACGCAGTATTTT. Translation gives CASSEDRVGGTDTQYF.